Shown below are 4 T cell receptor beta chains from a single sample sequenced in a study of blood T cell repertoires in COVID-19. TCRdb's copy holds only in-frame clones and misses some; the assay was immunoSEQ multiplex PCR. Among a few hundred thousand clones listed, less than 90% were seen once. Sequenced: peripheral blood. Source of these receptors: a woman in her 70s with COVID-19, enrolled during active disease.

This clone has more than one count but fewer than ten. CDR3 bases: TGTGCCAGCAGAGGGTTGGAGGGGCTTCCCACTGAAGCTTTCTTT. Translated, it gives CASRGLEGLPTEAFF. The genes are TRBV6-5 and TRBJ1-1, with a tentative D call TRBD1 (5 bases). V gave up 6 bases and J gave up 4 bases, with 18 bases separating them. The CDR3 length is 15 residues. From germline, CDR1 is MNHEY and CDR2 SVGAGI.

The rearrangement joins TRBV19 to TRBJ1-3; 8 positions agree with TRBD1. V lost 5 bases, J lost 2 bases, and 2 bases stayed unmatched. The CDR3 spans 14 residues. The germline V gene has CDR1 LNHDA and CDR2 SQIVND (reference sequence). The DNA for the CDR3 is TGTGCCAGTAGTGCACAGGGGGCTGGAAACACCATATATTTT. Amino acids: CASSAQGAGNTIYF. The variable domain in full, completed from reference TRBV19 and TRBJ1-3, reads DGGITQSPKYLFRKEGQNVTLSCEQNLNHDAMYWYRQDPGQGLRLIYYSQIVNDFQKGDIAEGYSVSREKKESFPLTVTSAQKNPTAFYLCASSAQGAGNTIYFGEGSWLTVV.

This chain uses TRBV30 with TRBJ2-3; 7 nucleotides line up with TRBD1. Germline V gene sequence: CDR1 GTSNPN, CDR2 SVGIG (reference sequence). This CDR3 is built from 13 residues. V was pared by 4 bases and J by 3 bases, with 4 bases of the junction left unmatched. CDR3 bases: TGTGCCTGGACCAAACAGGGGACAGATACGCAGTATTTT. It specifies CAWTKQGTDTQYF.

The genes are TRBV2 and TRBJ2-3; 9 nucleotides match TRBD1. This CDR3 contains 16 residues. The J segment lost 3 bases and the V segment lost 5 bases, leaving 9 bases of the junction unmatched. Germline loops: CDR1 SNHLY, CDR2 FYNNEI. The CDR3: CASSQTGQGTTDTQYF. CDR3 DNA: TGTGCCAGCAGTCAAACGGGACAGGGTACAACAGATACGCAGTATTTT.